The 16 T cell receptor beta chains given below trace back to one sample, sequenced in a study of spatial heterogeneity in lung cancer. As to time point: sample taken at primary tumor resection. TCRdb reprocessed the 5' RACE reads with MiXCR, giving one entry per CDR3 protein. The sample contains tens of thousands of distinct CDR3 sequences, roughly 6.5% of which appear only once. The sequenced sample was PBMCs, obtained at surgery. Source of these receptors: a female donor with early-stage non-small cell lung cancer.

This clonotype was detected many times. The chain has TRBV30 and TRBJ1-1; D is undetermined. V was pared by 1 base and J by 4 bases, with 13 bases between. CDR1 GTSNPN and CDR2 SVGIG come from the germline V gene (reference sequence). The CDR3 consists of 14 residues. As DNA, the CDR3 is TGTGCCTGGAGTGGACCTAACCGGGCCACTGAAGCTTTCTTT. It translates to CAWSGPNRATEAFF.

This clonotype was counted many times. The chain couples TRBV6-1 to TRBJ2-3, with D uncertain. Germline V gene lookup returns CDR1 MNHNS and CDR2 SASEGT. This CDR3 contains 12 residues. Trimming took 11 bases from V and 0 from J, leaving 9 bases between them. The DNA of the CDR3 is TGTGCCGCCGAGACCAGCACAGATACGCAGTATTTT. It codes for CAAETSTDTQYF.

Only a few counts were recorded for this clonotype. This chain links TRBV7-9 with TRBJ2-3, with a possible D match to TRBD2 (6 bases). Germline CDR1 SEHNR, CDR2 FQNEAQ (reference sequence). The CDR3 totals 15 residues. V shed 4 bases and J shed 6 bases, with 17 bases lying between them. CDR3 DNA sequence: TGTGCCAGCAGCTGGGACTCCCGGAGTGCCGATACGCAGTATTTT. Translation: CASSWDSRSADTQYF. Looking up the rest from reference TRBV7-9 and TRBJ2-3 gives the full variable domain: DTGVSQNPRHKITKRGQNVTFRCDPISEHNRLYWYRQTLGQGPEFLTYFQNEAQLEKSRLLSDRFSAERPKGSFSTLEIQRTEQGDSAMYLCASSWDSRSADTQYFGPGTRLTVL.

This clonotype was counted only a few times. J is TRBJ2-1 and V is TRBV6-2 or TRBV6-3; TRBD2 aligns across 7 bases. The V gene end was trimmed by 2 bases and the J gene end by 8 bases; junction bases not matched to a gene: 3. The germline V gene encodes CDR1 MNHEY and CDR2 SVGEGT. CDR3 length: 13 residues. The CDR3 DNA follows: TGTGCCAGCAGTTACGAGCGGGGCCATGAGCAGTTCTTC. Its protein is CASSYERGHEQFF.

This clonotype turned up a few times. The genes are TRBV28 and TRBJ1-6; D uncertain. With 3 bases removed from V and 8 bases from J, the gap between germline ends came to 5 bases. CDR1 is MDHEN and CDR2 is SYDVKM in the germline V gene. The CDR3 totals 12 residues. This CDR3 is CASSLVYSPLHF. The CDR3 nucleotides read TGTGCCAGCAGTTTGGTGTATTCACCCCTCCACTTT.

This clonotype was counted between two and nine times. V is TRBV21-1 and J is TRBJ2-7; no DNA check was done on the table's D call, TRBD2. TRBV21-1 is described as a pseudogene. The CDR3 consists of 13 residues. The CDR3: CASSRQGTNEQYF. The DNA of the CDR3 is TGTGCCAGCAGCCGGCAGGGTACCAACGAGCAGTACTTC.

This clonotype has at least ten counts. V usage is TRBV29-1 and J usage is TRBJ2-3; unclear D gene. Germline V gene sequence: CDR1 SQVTM, CDR2 ANQGSEA. V lost 7 bases and J lost 5, with 7 bases in between. The CDR3 runs 10 residues. CDR3 nucleotides: TGCAGCGCTCTCGGAGATACGCAGTATTTT. The encoded protein is CSALGDTQYF.

CDR3 sequence (DNA): TGTGCCAGCGGGAGACGGAGCTCCTACGAGCAGTACTTC. Amino acids: CASGRRSSYEQYF. The chain combines TRBV12-3 or TRBV12-4 with TRBJ2-7; D is possibly TRBD2 (5 bases). V was cut by 8 bases and J by 0 bases, with 11 bases left in between. This CDR3 has 13 amino acids.

The V and J genes are TRBV21-1 and TRBJ2-7; TRBD1, the table's D call, was not compared with the DNA. TRBV21-1 is designated a pseudogene. The CDR3 runs 17 residues. This chain's CDR3 is CASSAPPPGTGIYEQYF. CDR3 DNA: TGTGCCAGCAGCGCTCCCCCCCCCGGGACAGGGATCTACGAGCAGTACTTC.

This clonotype was counted between two and nine times. The chain couples TRBV5-1 to TRBJ2-1, with 11 bases aligning to TRBD2. The CDR3 is made up of 16 amino acids. The germline V gene encodes CDR1 SGHRS and CDR2 YFSETQ. After removal of 4 bases from V and 10 bases from J, the junction contained 13 bases not matched to a gene. DNA of the CDR3: TGCGCCAGCAGCCCAGGAGCACTAGCGGGAGACGGGGAGCAGTTCTTC. Its protein product is CASSPGALAGDGEQFF.

This chain connects TRBV12-5 to TRBJ2-1; 10 bases map to TRBD1. Losses at the gene ends were 7 bases for V and 2 bases for J; bases not matched to a gene: 17. CDR3 length: 19 amino acids. CDR1 is LGHNT and CDR2 is FRNRAP in the germline V gene. CDR3 DNA sequence: TGTGCTAGTGCAATCCTGAGACAGGGGGCTCCACGAGCCTACAATGAGCAGTTCTTC. Translated: CASAILRQGAPRAYNEQFF.

V is TRBV7-2 and J is TRBJ2-7; perhaps TRBD2 as D (5 bases). The V end lost 4 bases, the J end lost 0 bases, and 13 bases lay between the germline ends. Germline V CDR1 and CDR2: SGHTA, FQGNSA. This CDR3 is 15 amino acids long. The CDR3 here is CASSSRTESSYEQYF. The CDR3 DNA follows: TGTGCCAGCAGCTCCAGGACTGAAAGCTCCTACGAGCAGTACTTC.

Only a few counts were recorded for this clonotype. The chain has TRBV6-1 and TRBJ2-1; the D is unclear. This CDR3 is built from 13 residues. Germline V gene data show CDR1 as MNHNS and CDR2 as SASEGT. The V and J ends lost 5 bases and 3 bases respectively, with 8 bases between them. The CDR3 coding sequence is TGTGCCAGCAGTTCTTTCGTCTACAATGAGCAGTTCTTC. Translating gives CASSSFVYNEQFF.

This clonotype was found many times. This sequence joins TRBV9 and TRBJ2-3, with D hard to call. V gave up 3 bases and J gave up 5 bases, with 10 bases separating them. The CDR3 runs 13 residues. The germline V gene has CDR1 SGDLS and CDR2 YYNGEE. CDR3 residues: CASSANRQDTQYF. CDR3 DNA sequence: TGTGCCAGCAGCGCAAATAGGCAAGATACGCAGTATTTT.

The CDR3 sequence: CASSPYRAWPDTQYF. The DNA of the CDR3 is TGCGCCAGCAGCCCGTACCGAGCTTGGCCAGATACGCAGTATTTT. V and J are TRBV4-3 and TRBJ2-3, with D hard to call. The CDR3 length is 15 residues. V lost 4 bases and J 4 bases, leaving 15 bases between the germline ends. Germline values: CDR1 LGHNA, CDR2 YSLEER.

The chain has TRBV18 and TRBJ2-5; maybe TRBD1 (5 bases). This CDR3 comprises 13 residues. The V end was cut by 1 base, the J end by 2 bases, with 5 bases between. Germline loops: CDR1 KGHSH, CDR2 LQKENI. The CDR3 is CASSPQGQETQYF. In DNA, the CDR3 is TGTGCCAGCTCACCACAGGGGCAAGAGACCCAGTACTTC.